Listed below are T cell receptor delta chains from one sample, sequenced in a study of Vδ1+ human thymocytes. TCRdb reapplied CATT to the multiplex PCR reads. Of about 75,000 delta-chain clones in the sample, 30% to 40% were seen once. The sample consisted of Vdelta1+ gamma-delta thymocytes from the thymus. The receptors come from a boy under two years old who had congenital heart surgery. Both conserved end residues are part of each CDR3. The order of the fields is V gene, D gene, J gene, CDR3 protein. The D gene is left open where the match is weak.

V gene: TRDV1
D gene: TRDD3
J gene: TRDJ1
CDR3 protein: CALGSGGLSPQYWGIRYGKLIF

V gene: TRDV1
D gene: TRDD3
J gene: TRDJ1
CDR3 protein: CALGELGSGPALVLGDRTDKLIF

V gene: TRDV1
D gene: .
J gene: TRDJ1
CDR3 protein: CALGGVEYTDKLIF

V gene: TRDV1
D gene: TRDD3
J gene: TRDJ1
CDR3 protein: CALGERPRPQYWGTVPYTDKLIF

V gene: TRDV1
D gene: .
J gene: TRDJ1
CDR3 protein: CALGEPPSWGLYTDKLIF

V gene: TRDV1
D gene: TRDD3
J gene: TRDJ1
CDR3 protein: CALGEVSPRRPTGGLGDTCDKLIF

V gene: TRDV1
D gene: TRDD3
J gene: TRDJ1
CDR3 protein: CALGAPISAYWGRLEYTDKLIF

V gene: TRDV1
D gene: TRDD3
J gene: TRDJ1
CDR3 protein: CALGERASYPSRTGGYGVYKLIF

V gene: TRDV1
D gene: TRDD3
J gene: TRDJ1
CDR3 protein: CALGGNQGGIPYTDKLIF

V gene: TRDV2
D gene: .
J gene: TRDJ1
CDR3 protein: CACDPLAGTGYTDKLIF

V gene: TRDV1
D gene: .
J gene: TRDJ1
CDR3 protein: CALGDGHRGPHWRYTDKLIF

V gene: TRDV1
D gene: TRDD3
J gene: TRDJ1
CDR3 protein: CALGEGNLRGWGIF

V gene: TRDV1
D gene: TRDD3
J gene: TRDJ1
CDR3 protein: CALGEIEYALGDTCTDKLIF

V gene: TRDV3
D gene: .
J gene: TRDJ1
CDR3 protein: CAFPLGTRNKLIF

V gene: TRDV2
D gene: TRDD3
J gene: TRDJ1
CDR3 protein: CACDGTGGYSSYTEKLIF

V gene: TRDV1
D gene: TRDD3
J gene: TRDJ1
CDR3 protein: CALGELRTPPGGKPQLKRKLIF

V gene: TRDV1
D gene: TRDD3
J gene: TRDJ1
CDR3 protein: CALGESLAPLRTFTGVYTDKLIF

V gene: TRDV1
D gene: TRDD3
J gene: TRDJ1
CDR3 protein: CALGEPRGIRATDKLIF

V gene: TRDV1
D gene: TRDD3
J gene: TRDJ1
CDR3 protein: CALGEPYLRRLGDTDKLIF

V gene: TRDV1
D gene: .
J gene: TRDJ1
CDR3 protein: CALGASGRPRGGDTDKLIF

V gene: TRDV1
D gene: TRDD3
J gene: TRDJ1
CDR3 protein: CALGELGGEELGDNGVSVTDKLIF

V gene: TRDV1
D gene: .
J gene: TRDJ1
CDR3 protein: CALGELFGRTTQRYYPRYTDKLIF